This TCR beta chain was sequenced for a study of Graves' ophthalmopathy and Graves' hyperthyroidism. At least ten counts were recorded for this clonotype. A read error may be the cause here, since a much bigger clone is one base away. CDR3 length: 16 amino acids. CDR1 and CDR2 (germline): MNHNS, SASEGT. Investigators amplified TCR beta CDR3 regions from RNA transcripts. The authors performed first-round RT-PCR with HTBI primers and then a second-round multiplex PCR. MiXCR, run by TCRdb on the multiplex PCR reads, gives a single entry per CDR3 protein. The table lists some 410,000 distinct CDR3 sequences, 20% to 25% of them singletons.

The rearrangement uses TRBV6-1 and TRBJ2-4; D is possibly TRBD2 (6 bases). Sample: peripheral blood. The sequence was collected from a woman aged 18-35 years with stable Graves' hyperthyroidism. CDR3 nucleotide sequence: TGTGCCAGCAGTGAAGCAATCAGGAGGGGTCAAAACATTAAGTACTTC. Translating gives CASSEAIRRGQNIKYF.